The present TCR beta chain was sequenced within a study of a mutant IDH1 vaccine in newly diagnosed glioma. At the level of the study: Of the patients given treatment, approximately 62% were male and approximately 40% were female, and a mean age of around 38 years was recorded. Antecedent treatment encompassed radiotherapy, temozolomide, or their combination; the majority received both. V12 corresponded to week 35 and V13 to week 47.

In germline, CDR1 is MGHRA, CDR2 YSYEKL. The CDR3 length is 16 residues. J gave up 4 bases and V 3 bases, and 7 bases lay outside the gene matches. Notes on this clone: Its antigen remains unidentified.

Time point denoted: week 47, end of study. Vaccination used 300 ug of mutant IDH1 20-mer peptide per dose, with topical imiquimod. Eight vaccine injections were given to patients in weeks 1, 3, 5, 7, 11, 15, 19 and 23. Generated by immunoSEQ multiplex PCR, the TCRdb table keeps only in-frame clones and is missing some. The sample has 20,000 or so clones, 84% seen once. The sequence came from a man aged 40-49 years with glioma. The sequencing used PBMCs, collected from a glioma patient whose treatment included an IDH1 peptide vaccine. V and J are TRBV4-1 and TRBJ1-4; 8 bases fit TRBD1. CDR3 in amino acids: CASSQNRGGDNEKLFF. Here the CDR3 DNA reads TGCGCCAGCAGCCAGAACAGGGGGGGGGATAATGAAAAACTGTTTTTT.